The next 20 T cell receptor beta chains were all read from a single sample in a study of naive and memory T cell subsets. An equimolar mix of two oligonucleotides served as the beta constant-region primer for TRBC1 and TRBC2. The ligated cDNA underwent four PCR rounds using SP2 and nested alpha and beta constant-region primers. TCRdb re-derived calls from the UMI-ligation and nested PCR reads in MiXCR, one entry per CDR3 protein. This table holds approximately 17,000 distinct CDR3 sequences, around 10% found once. The sequenced sample was central memory CD8+ T cells from blood. The receptors come from a human donor in good health.

This chain uses TRBV18 with TRBJ2-2, with D perhaps TRBD2 (5 bases). CDR1 KGHSH and CDR2 LQKENI come from the germline V gene. The V gene lost 1 base and the J gene lost 1 base, with 7 bases spanning the gap. This CDR3 comprises 15 residues. The CDR3 loop reads CASSPRRGNTGELFF. CDR3 sequence (DNA): TGTGCCAGCTCACCACGTCGGGGGAACACCGGGGAGCTGTTTTTT.

This clonotype has a count of ten or more. The chain joins TRBV7-6 to TRBJ2-7, with 11 bases matching TRBD2. Looked up from germline, CDR1 is SGHVS and CDR2 is FNYEAQ. This CDR3 spans 15 amino acids. Trimming took 5 bases from V and 2 from J; bases not matched to a gene: 5. The CDR3 coding sequence is TGTGCCAGCAGCCCGATAGCGGGAGGGCCCTACGAGCAGTACTTC. Amino acid sequence: CASSPIAGGPYEQYF.

This chain joins TRBV4-2 and TRBJ1-4; D unresolved. Germline CDR1 reads LGHNA; CDR2 reads YNFKEQ. V was cut by 1 base and J by 7 bases, with 13 bases left in between. The CDR3 extends over 15 amino acids. The chain's CDR3 is CASSQGPREVEKLFF. Written as DNA, the CDR3 is TGTGCCAGCAGCCAAGGTCCCCGCGAGGTTGAAAAACTGTTTTTT.

There are a few counts of this clonotype. The chain joins TRBV7-3 to TRBJ2-7, with a possible D match to TRBD2 (5 bases). The CDR3 is 14 residues long. V shed 5 bases and J shed 0 bases, with 11 bases lying between them. Looked up from germline, CDR1 is SGHTA and CDR2 is FQGTGA. CDR3 loop: CASSPSGSSYEQYF. CDR3 sequence (DNA): TGTGCCAGCAGCCCCAGCGGCAGCTCCTACGAGCAGTACTTC.

This clonotype is judged medium-sized. The chain recombines TRBV12-3 or TRBV12-4 with TRBJ1-4; tentatively, D is TRBD1 (5 bases). The CDR3 contains 14 residues. The germline V and J ends were trimmed by 6 bases and 8 bases, with 16 bases remaining between them. Written as DNA, the CDR3 is TGTGCCAGCAGCTCGTCGGGGGGAGAGGAAAAACTGTTTTTT. This sequence encodes CASSSSGGEEKLFF.

The J gene is TRBJ2-5, the V gene TRBV18; 8 bases map to TRBD1. The junction had 7 bases not matched to a gene; V was cut back by 3 bases and J by 4 bases. CDR1 KGHSH and CDR2 LQKENI come from the germline V gene. The length of the CDR3 is 15 residues. The CDR3 reads CASSPTRQGAETQYF. The CDR3 bases are TGTGCCAGCTCACCGACGAGGCAGGGGGCAGAGACCCAGTACTTC.

This clonotype was found many times. The V call is TRBV25-1, the J call TRBJ2-2; D might be TRBD1 or TRBD2, each matching 5 bases. Per germline, CDR1 MGHDK and CDR2 SYGVNS. V dropped 6 bases and J dropped 1 base, with 12 bases sitting between them. The CDR3 is made up of 15 amino acids. The CDR3 loop is CASRRRDENTGELFF. CDR3 sequence (DNA): TGTGCCAGCAGGAGACGGGACGAGAACACCGGGGAGCTGTTTTTT.

This clonotype was observed a handful of times. The chain joins TRBV6-2 or TRBV6-3 to TRBJ2-6, with D perhaps assigned TRBD1 or TRBD2 (6 bases each). Trimming pared 6 bases from V and 4 bases from J, leaving 19 bases between. This CDR3 contains 17 residues. In germline, CDR1 is MNHEY, CDR2 SVGEGT. The CDR3 sequence is CASRHGVPGAGANVLTF. In nucleotides, the CDR3 is TGTGCCAGCAGACACGGGGTGCCGGGGGCGGGGGCCAACGTCCTGACTTTC.

This clonotype came up a few times. The V call is TRBV10-3, the J call TRBJ2-5; possible D gene TRBD1, 6 bases. The CDR3 is 13 residues long. The germline V and J ends were trimmed by 4 bases and 2 bases, with 8 bases remaining between them. Germline-derived CDR1 and CDR2 are ENHRY and SYGVKD. In nucleotides, the CDR3 is TGTGCCATCAGTGCTGACAGGCAAGAGACCCAGTACTTC. Its protein is CAISADRQETQYF.

This clonotype was seen ten or more times. The chain is built from TRBV20-1 and TRBJ1-1, with a weak D call TRBD1 (5 bases). CDR1 and CDR2 from the germline V gene are DFQATT and SNEGSKA (reference sequence). The CDR3 totals 13 residues. Trimming shortened V by 3 bases and J by 3 bases, and 11 bases separated the two germline ends. CDR3 nucleotides: TGCAGTGCTAGGGGGGAGTTCGACACTGAAGCTTTCTTT. It codes for CSARGEFDTEAFF.

This clonotype appeared a few times. This chain connects TRBV7-6 to TRBJ2-7; D may correspond to TRBD1 or TRBD2 (6 bases each). Germline-derived CDR1 and CDR2 are SGHVS and FNYEAQ. The CDR3 length is 14 residues. Trimming took off 6 bases at V and 1 base at J, with 13 bases between the two ends. The CDR3 bases are TGTGCCAGCAGTCGCGGAGGGGGTTCCTACGAGCAGTACTTC. Protein product: CASSRGGGSYEQYF.

The chain's CDR3 is CASSLGRTSGISYNEQFF. The CDR3, as DNA: TGTGCCAGCAGCTTGGGTCGGACTAGCGGGATCTCCTACAATGAGCAGTTCTTC. The chain links TRBV5-5 to TRBJ2-1; 12 positions agree with TRBD2. The CDR3 contains 18 residues. Germline loops: CDR1 SGHKS, CDR2 YYEKEE (reference sequence). With 0 bases clipped from V and 0 bases from J, the junction kept 4 bases outside the gene matches.

This clonotype showed up just a few times. The V call is TRBV29-1, the J call TRBJ2-1, with D maybe TRBD2 (6 bases). The CDR3 contains 15 residues. Trimming removed 4 bases at V and 0 bases at J, with 13 bases between. CDR1 and CDR2 (germline): SQVTM, ANQGSEA. This CDR3 reads CSVVRGLYSYNEQFF. The CDR3 nucleotides are TGCAGCGTTGTCCGAGGACTATACTCCTACAATGAGCAGTTCTTC.

By share, this clonotype ranks as medium-sized (0.01 to 0.1%). V and J are TRBV12-3 or TRBV12-4 and TRBJ1-1; no reliable D call. V lost 2 bases and J 0 bases, leaving 4 bases between the germline ends. This CDR3 has 13 amino acids. The CDR3 loop is CASSLLMNTEAFF. For the CDR3, the DNA is TGTGCCAGCAGTTTATTGATGAACACTGAAGCTTTCTTT.

Only a few counts were recorded for this clonotype. CDR3 sequence reads: CASSPSAGTRSSYNEQFF. In DNA, the CDR3 is TGTGCCAGCAGCCCCTCTGCCGGGACTAGAAGCTCCTACAATGAGCAGTTCTTC. This rearrangement joins TRBV7-8 to TRBJ2-1, with 8 bases aligning to TRBD2. The length of the CDR3 is 18 residues. Germline CDR1 SGHVS, CDR2 FQNEAQ. J gave up 0 bases and V 5 bases, and 12 bases lay outside the gene matches.

The chain has TRBV6-4 and TRBJ2-3; 9 bases align to TRBD2. CDR1 and CDR2 (germline): MRHNA, SNTAGT. The CDR3 covers 16 residues. With V trimmed by 3 bases and J by 2 bases, 6 bases remained unmatched. CDR3 nucleotide sequence: TGTGCCAGCAGTGAGGGGACTAGCTGGGACACAGATACGCAGTATTTT. Its protein product is CASSEGTSWDTDTQYF.

This clonotype has a count of ten or more. This sequence joins TRBV20-1 and TRBJ2-7; 8 nucleotides line up with TRBD1. Germline-derived CDR1 and CDR2 are DFQATT and SNEGSKA (reference sequence). The CDR3 spans 14 residues. The V and J ends lost 7 bases and 3 bases, in that order; junction bases with no gene match: 11. CDR3 sequence: CSVRLPGQDYEQYF. The CDR3 bases are TGCAGTGTCCGACTGCCGGGACAGGACTACGAGCAGTACTTC.

This clonotype was recorded at least ten times. The chain has TRBV20-1 and TRBJ2-7; 12 positions match TRBD2. The CDR3 runs 16 residues. CDR1 DFQATT and CDR2 SNEGSKA come from the germline V gene (reference sequence). Losses at the gene ends were 0 bases for V and 2 bases for J; bases not matched to a gene: 5. CDR3 in amino acids: CSARDQRTSGTYEQYF. The CDR3 DNA reads as TGCAGTGCTAGAGACCAGAGGACTAGCGGGACCTACGAGCAGTACTTC.

A few counts support this clonotype. The gene calls are TRBV27 and TRBJ2-4; D gene ambiguous. The germline CDR1 and CDR2 sequences are MNHEY and SMNVEV (reference sequence). Trimming took 2 bases from V and 0 from J, leaving 11 bases between them. The CDR3 totals 16 residues. The CDR3 region is CASSLGPYLAKNIQYF. CDR3 coding DNA: TGTGCCAGCAGTTTAGGTCCTTATTTAGCCAAAAACATTCAGTACTTC.

Only a few counts were recorded for this clonotype. The V call is TRBV7-8, the J call TRBJ2-7; 9 bases agree with TRBD2. The CDR3 sequence is 15 residues long. The V and J ends lost 0 bases and 2 bases, in that order; junction bases with no gene match: 2. CDR1 is SGHVS, CDR2 FQNEAQ, per germline. This chain's CDR3 is CASSLATSGTYEQYF. Here the CDR3 DNA reads TGTGCCAGCAGCTTAGCGACTAGCGGCACCTACGAGCAGTACTTC. Looking up the rest from reference TRBV7-8 and TRBJ2-7 gives the full variable domain: GAGVSQSPRYKVAKRGQDVALRCDPISGHVSLFWYQQALGQGPEFLTYFQNEAQLDKSGLPSDRFFAERPEGSVSTLKIQRTQQEDSAVYLCASSLATSGTYEQYFGPGTRLTVT.